This T cell receptor beta chain was observed in a study of T cell clones after liver transplantation. This CDR3 comprises 14 residues. Germline CDR1 GTSNPN, CDR2 SVGIG (reference sequence). Trimming at V came to 6 bases and at J to 5 bases, leaving 9 bases not matched to a gene. Data came from immunoSEQ multiplex PCR; TCRdb stores just in-frame clones and leaves some out. The repertoire holds roughly 97,000 clones, with approximately 78% as singletons. This TCR was recovered from a human donor who received a liver transplant. The chain couples TRBV30 to TRBJ2-7; TRBD1 agrees at 11 bases. The sequencing used CD4+ T cells from blood, collected before liver transplant. The CDR3 DNA sequence: TGTGCCTGTCGAAAGCCGGGACAGGGGGACGAGCAGTACTTC. Translating it yields CACRKPGQGDEQYF.